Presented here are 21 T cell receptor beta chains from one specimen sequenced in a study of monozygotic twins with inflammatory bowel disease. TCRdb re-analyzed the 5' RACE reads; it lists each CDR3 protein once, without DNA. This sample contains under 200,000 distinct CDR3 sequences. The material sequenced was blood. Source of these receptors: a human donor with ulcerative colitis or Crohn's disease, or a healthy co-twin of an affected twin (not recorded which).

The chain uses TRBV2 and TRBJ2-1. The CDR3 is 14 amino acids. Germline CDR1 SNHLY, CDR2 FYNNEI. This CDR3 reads CASSRELLDNEQFF. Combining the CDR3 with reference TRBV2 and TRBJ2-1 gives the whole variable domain EPEVTQTPSHQVTQMGQEVILRCVPISNHLYFYWYRQILGQKVEFLVSFYNNEISEKSEIFDDQFSVERPDGSNFTLKIRSTKLEDSAMYFCASSRELLDNEQFFGPGTRLTVL.

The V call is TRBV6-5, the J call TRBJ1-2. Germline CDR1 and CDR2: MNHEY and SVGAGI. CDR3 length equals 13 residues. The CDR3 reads CASSYSRGHGYTF.

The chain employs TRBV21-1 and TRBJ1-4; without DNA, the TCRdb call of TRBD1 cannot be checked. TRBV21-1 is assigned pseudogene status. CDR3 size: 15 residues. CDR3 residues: CASRRTGGFYEKLFF.

CDR3 amino acids: CSADPTYNSPLHF. The chain recombines TRBV20-1 with TRBJ1-6. The CDR3 contains 13 residues. The germline gives CDR1 DFQATT, CDR2 SNEGSKA (reference sequence).

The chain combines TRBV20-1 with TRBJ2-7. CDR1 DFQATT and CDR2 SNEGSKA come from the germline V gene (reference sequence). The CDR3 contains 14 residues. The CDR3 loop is CSARGRRTSYEQYF.

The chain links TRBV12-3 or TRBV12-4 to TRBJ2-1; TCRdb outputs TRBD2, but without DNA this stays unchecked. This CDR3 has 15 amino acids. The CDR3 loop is CASSFGGRVYNEQFF.

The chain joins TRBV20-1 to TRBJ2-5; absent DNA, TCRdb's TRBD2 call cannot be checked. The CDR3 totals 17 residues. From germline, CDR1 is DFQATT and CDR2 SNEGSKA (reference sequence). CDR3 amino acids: CSASLLAGGMYQETQYF.

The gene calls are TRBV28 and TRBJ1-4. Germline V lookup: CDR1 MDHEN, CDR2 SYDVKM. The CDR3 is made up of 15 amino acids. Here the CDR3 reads CASTHTQGGDEKLFF.

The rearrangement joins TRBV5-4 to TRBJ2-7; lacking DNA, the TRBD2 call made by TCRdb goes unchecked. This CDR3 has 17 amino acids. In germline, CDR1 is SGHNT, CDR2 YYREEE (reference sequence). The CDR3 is CASSLDPPRARLDEQYF.

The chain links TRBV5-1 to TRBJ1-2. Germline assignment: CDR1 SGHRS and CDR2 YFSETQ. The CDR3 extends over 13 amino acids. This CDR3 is CASGSTTNYGYTF.

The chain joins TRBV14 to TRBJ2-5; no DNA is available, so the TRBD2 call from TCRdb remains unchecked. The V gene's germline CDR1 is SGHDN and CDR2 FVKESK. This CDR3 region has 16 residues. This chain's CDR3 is CASSHVSAGLRETQYF.

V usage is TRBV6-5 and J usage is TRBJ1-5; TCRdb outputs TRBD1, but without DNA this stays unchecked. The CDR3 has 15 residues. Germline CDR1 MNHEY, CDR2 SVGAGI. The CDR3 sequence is CASSYGEGVNQPQHF.

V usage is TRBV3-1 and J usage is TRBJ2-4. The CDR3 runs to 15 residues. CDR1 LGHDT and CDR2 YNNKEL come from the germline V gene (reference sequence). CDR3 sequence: CASSQAFLAKNIQYF. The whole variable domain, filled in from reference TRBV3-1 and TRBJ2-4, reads DTAVSQTPKYLVTQMGNDKSIKCEQNLGHDTMYWYKQDSKKFLKIMFSYNNKELIINETVPNRFSPKSPDKAHLNLHINSLELGDSAVYFCASSQAFLAKNIQYFGAGTRLSVL.

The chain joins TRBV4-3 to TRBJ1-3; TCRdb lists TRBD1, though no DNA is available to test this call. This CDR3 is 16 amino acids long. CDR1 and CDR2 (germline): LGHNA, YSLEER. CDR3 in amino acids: CASSQTSGASGNTIYF.

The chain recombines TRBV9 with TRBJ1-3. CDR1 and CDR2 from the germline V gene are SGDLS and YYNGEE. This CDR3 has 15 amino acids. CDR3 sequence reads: CASSVVGISGNTIYF.

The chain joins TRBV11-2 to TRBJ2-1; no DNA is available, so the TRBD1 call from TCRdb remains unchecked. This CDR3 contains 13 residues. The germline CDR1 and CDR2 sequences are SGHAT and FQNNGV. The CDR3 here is CASSTRTGNEQFF. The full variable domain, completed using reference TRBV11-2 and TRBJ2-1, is EAGVAQSPRYKIIEKRQSVAFWCNPISGHATLYWYQQILGQGPKLLIQFQNNGVVDDSQLPKDRFSAERLKGVDSTLKIQPAKLEDSAVYLCASSTRTGNEQFFGPGTRLTVL.

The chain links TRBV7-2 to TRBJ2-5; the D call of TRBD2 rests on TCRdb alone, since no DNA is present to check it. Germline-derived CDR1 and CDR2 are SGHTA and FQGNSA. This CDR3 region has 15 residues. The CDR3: CASSLITLEGQTQYF.

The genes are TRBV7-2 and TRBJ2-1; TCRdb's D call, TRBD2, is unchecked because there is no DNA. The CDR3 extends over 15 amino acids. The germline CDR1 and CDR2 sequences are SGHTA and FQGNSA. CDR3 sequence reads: CASSPGDSLYNEQFF.

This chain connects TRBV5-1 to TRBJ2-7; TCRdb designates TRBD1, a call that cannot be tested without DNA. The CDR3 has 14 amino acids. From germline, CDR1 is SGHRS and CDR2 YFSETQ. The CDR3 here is CSSSTTGLTYEQYF.

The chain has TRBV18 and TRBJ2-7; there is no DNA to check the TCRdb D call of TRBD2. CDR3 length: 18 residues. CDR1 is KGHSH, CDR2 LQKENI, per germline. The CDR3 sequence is CASSTRTSGSRRAYEQYF.

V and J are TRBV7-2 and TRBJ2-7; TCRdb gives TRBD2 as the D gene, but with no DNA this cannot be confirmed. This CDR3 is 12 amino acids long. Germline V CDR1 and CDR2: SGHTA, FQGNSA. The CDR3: CASSPPRYEQYF.